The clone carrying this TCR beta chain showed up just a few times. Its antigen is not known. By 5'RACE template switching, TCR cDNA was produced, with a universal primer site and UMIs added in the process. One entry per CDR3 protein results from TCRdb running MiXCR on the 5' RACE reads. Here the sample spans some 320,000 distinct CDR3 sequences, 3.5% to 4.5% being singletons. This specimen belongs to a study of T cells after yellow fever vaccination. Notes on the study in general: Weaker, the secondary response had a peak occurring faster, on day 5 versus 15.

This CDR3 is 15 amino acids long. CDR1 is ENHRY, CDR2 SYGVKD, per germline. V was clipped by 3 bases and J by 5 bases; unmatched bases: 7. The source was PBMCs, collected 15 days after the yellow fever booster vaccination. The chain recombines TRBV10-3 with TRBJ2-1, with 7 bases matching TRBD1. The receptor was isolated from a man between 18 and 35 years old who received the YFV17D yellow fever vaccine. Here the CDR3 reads CAISEQGLVHNEQFF. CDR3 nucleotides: TGTGCCATCAGTGAACAGGGGTTAGTCCACAATGAGCAGTTCTTC.